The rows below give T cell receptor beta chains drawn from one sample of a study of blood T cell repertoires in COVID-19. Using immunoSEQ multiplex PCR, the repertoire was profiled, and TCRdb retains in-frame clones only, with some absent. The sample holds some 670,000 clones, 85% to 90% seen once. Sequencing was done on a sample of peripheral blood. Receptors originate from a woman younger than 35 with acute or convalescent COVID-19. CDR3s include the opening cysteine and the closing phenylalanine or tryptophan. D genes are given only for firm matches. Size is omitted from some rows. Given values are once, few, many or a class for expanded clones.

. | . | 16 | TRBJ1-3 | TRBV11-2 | TGTGCCAGCAGCCCGTGGGCATCCAGTTCTGGAAACACCATATATTTT | CASSPWASSSGNTIYF
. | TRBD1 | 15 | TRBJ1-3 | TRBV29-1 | TGCAGCGCCGAGGGGACAGAAGGCTCTGGAAACACCATATATTTT | CSAEGTEGSGNTIYF
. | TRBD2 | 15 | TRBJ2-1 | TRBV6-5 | TGTGCCAGCAGGAACCTAGCGGGGAGCTACAATGAGCAGTTCTTC | CASRNLAGSYNEQFF
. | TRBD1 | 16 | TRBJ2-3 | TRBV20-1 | TGCAGTGCTAGTGGGACAGGGGGAATGGGCACAGATACGCAGTATTTT | CSASGTGGMGTDTQYF
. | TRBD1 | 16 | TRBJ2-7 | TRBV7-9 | TGTGCCAGCACCTCCACCCCGGGACAGGGGCCTGGGGAGCAGTACTTC | CASTSTPGQGPGEQYF
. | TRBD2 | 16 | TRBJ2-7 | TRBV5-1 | TGCGCCAGCAGATTGACTAGCGGGGGAAGCTCCTACGAGCAGTACTTC | CASRLTSGGSSYEQYF
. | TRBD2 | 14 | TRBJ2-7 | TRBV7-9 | TGTGCCAGCAGCTTAAGCCTAGCGGGAGACGAGCAGTACTTC | CASSLSLAGDEQYF
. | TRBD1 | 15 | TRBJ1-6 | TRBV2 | TGTGCCAGCAGTGATCGGACAGGGGCTAATTCACCCCTCCACTTT | CASSDRTGANSPLHF
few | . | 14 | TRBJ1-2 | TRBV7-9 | TGTGCCAGCAGCCCCACTACAGGGAGCGATGGCTACACCTTC | CASSPTTGSDGYTF
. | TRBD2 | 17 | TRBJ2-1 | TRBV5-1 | TGCGCCAGCAGCTTGGCCGGACTAGCGGTCTCCTACAATGAGCAGTTCTTC | CASSLAGLAVSYNEQFF
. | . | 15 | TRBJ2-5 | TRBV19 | TGTGCCAGTAGCCGTGCCCTCGACTTCCAAGAGACCCAGTACTTC | CASSRALDFQETQYF
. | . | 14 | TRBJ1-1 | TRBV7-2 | TGTGCCAGCAGCCTCATACGGACACCCACTGAAGCTTTCTTT | CASSLIRTPTEAFF
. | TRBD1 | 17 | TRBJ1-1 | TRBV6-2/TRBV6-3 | TGTGCCAGCAGTTACCCGGACAGGGGGCTGTTGAGCACTGAAGCTTTCTTT | CASSYPDRGLLSTEAFF